This T cell receptor (beta chain) originates from a study of T cell responses to AZD1222 COVID-19 vaccine. V lost 4 bases, J lost 6 bases, and 9 bases lay in between. Germline loops: CDR1 SEHNR, CDR2 FQNEAQ (reference sequence). The CDR3 length is 13 residues. Study findings and constraints: Repertoires were collected only later (after the peak T cell response had occurred). Donors in the cohort were predominantly white British and more often female, and clonal diversity was possibly underestimated.

Data came from immunoSEQ multiplex PCR; TCRdb stores just in-frame clones and leaves some out. Of tens of thousands of clones listed, 89% are singletons. Concerning this clone: What it binds is unknown.

This clonotype was sampled from an adult who received the AZD1222 COVID-19 vaccine. The sample consisted of peripheral blood, taken 28 days after the second AZD1222 dose. This sequence joins TRBV7-9 and TRBJ2-2; perhaps TRBD2 as D (5 bases). The DNA of the CDR3 is TGTGCCAGCAGCTCCGAGGGCTCCGGGGAGCTGTTTTTT. It yields the protein CASSSEGSGELFF.